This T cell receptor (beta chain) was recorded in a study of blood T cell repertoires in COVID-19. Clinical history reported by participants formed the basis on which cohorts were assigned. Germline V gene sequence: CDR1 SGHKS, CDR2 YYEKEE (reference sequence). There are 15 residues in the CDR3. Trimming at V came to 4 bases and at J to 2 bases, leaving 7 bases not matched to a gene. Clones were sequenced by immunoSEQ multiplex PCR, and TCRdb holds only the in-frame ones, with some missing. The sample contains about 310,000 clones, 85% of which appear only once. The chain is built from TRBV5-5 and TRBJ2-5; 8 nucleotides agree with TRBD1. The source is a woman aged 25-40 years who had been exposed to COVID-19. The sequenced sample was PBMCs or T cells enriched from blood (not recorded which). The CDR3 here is CASSPQGATQETQYF. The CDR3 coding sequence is TGTGCCAGCAGCCCTCAGGGGGCTACACAAGAGACCCAGTACTTC.